This TCR beta chain was documented in a study of OX40 agonist ivuxolimab in advanced cancers. Study-level results: With doses of 0.1 to 3.0 mg/kg, CD4+ and CD8+ blood T cells had undergone clonal expansion by week 6.

Note on this clone: Its antigen is currently unknown.

Here immunoSEQ multiplex PCR was the method, and the copy in TCRdb shows in-frame clones only, minus some. The data hold roughly 42,000 clones, with approximately 86% observed a single time. The TCR comes from an adult with an advanced solid tumor such as melanoma, head and neck, liver or kidney cancer. The sample consisted of CD4+ or CD8+ T cells sorted from blood, taken in a trial of the OX40 agonist ivuxolimab.

In DNA form, the CDR3 reads TGTGCCAGCAGCCCGGGACAGCCAATGAACACTGAAGCTTTCTTT. This gives the protein CASSPGQPMNTEAFF. The V and J genes are TRBV5-4 and TRBJ1-1; 7 bases line up with TRBD1. Germline V CDR1 and CDR2: SGHNT, YYREEE (reference sequence). The CDR3 is 15 amino acids. V was pared by 4 bases and J by 0 bases, with 6 bases of the junction left unmatched.